This TCR beta chain was found in a study of cytomegalovirus exposure and HLA in healthy donors. General study findings and limits: According to the study, about 180 TCR beta chains were cytomegalovirus-associated.

On this clone: Its antigen is currently unknown.

V lost 1 base to trimming and J lost 6 bases; unmatched junction nucleotides: 10. This CDR3 region has 16 residues. Germline CDR1 and CDR2: SGHDT and YYEEEE. It was with 60 Vbeta and 13 Jbeta primers that the PCR ran. Authors' data handling: Among the unique TCR beta chains that a later analysis counted, about 84 million in all, roughly 9.9 million were shared. Sequenced by immunoSEQ multiplex PCR; TCRdb stores in-frame clones only, minus some. V and J calls and clone size are as listed in that table; D and trimming were resolved from the DNA. This table has some 100,000 clones, about 83% appearing once. Nominal health characterized the donors when sampled, though unrecorded immune exposures were likely.

The rearrangement joins TRBV5-6 to TRBJ1-5, with TRBD1 matching over 7 bases. The receptor's source is a female donor in good health and CMV-seronegative. Input material: PBMCs. This CDR3 is CASSLSIGGFSQPQHF. The CDR3 nucleotides are TGTGCCAGCAGCTTGTCGATAGGGGGCTTCAGTCAGCCCCAGCATTTT.